These 20 T cell receptor beta chains were sequenced from one sample in a study of cytomegalovirus exposure and HLA in healthy donors. The PCR employed 60 Vbeta primers together with 13 Jbeta primers. The assay was immunoSEQ multiplex PCR, and TCRdb's table has in-frame clones only and misses some. The profile shows roughly 130,000 clones, approximately 65% of them singletons. The specimen sequenced was PBMCs. Receptors originate from a young man in good health and CMV-seronegative.

This rearrangement joins TRBV7-9 to TRBJ1-1; D perhaps matches TRBD1 (6 bases). V lost 5 bases and J lost 0, with 13 bases in between. The CDR3 consists of 15 residues. CDR1 SEHNR and CDR2 FQNEAQ come from the germline V gene (reference sequence). The CDR3, as DNA: TGTGCCAGCAGCCTCCCCACAGGGCTGAACACTGAAGCTTTCTTT. Protein product: CASSLPTGLNTEAFF.

The chain links TRBV15 to TRBJ2-7; 7 bases map to TRBD1. The CDR3 contains 16 residues. Per germline, CDR1 LNHNV and CDR2 YYDKDF (reference sequence). The J segment lost 0 bases and the V segment lost 4 bases, leaving 9 bases of the junction unmatched. The CDR3 sequence is CATSNLRQGPSYEQYF. The CDR3 nucleotides are TGTGCCACCAGCAACTTACGACAGGGCCCCTCCTACGAGCAGTACTTC. The variable domain in full, completed from reference TRBV15 and TRBJ2-7, reads DAMVIQNPRYQVTQFGKPVTLSCSQTLNHNVMYWYQQKSSQAPKLLFHYYDKDFNNEADTPDNFQSRRPNTSFCFLDIRSPGLGDTAMYLCATSNLRQGPSYEQYFGPGTRLTVT.

The chain has TRBV29-1 and TRBJ2-7, with D possibly matching TRBD1 (5 bases). This CDR3 is 13 amino acids long. CDR1 and CDR2 from the germline V gene are SQVTM and ANQGSEA. V lost 2 bases and J lost 5, with 13 bases in between. This CDR3 is CSVERRQGHEQYF. The DNA for the CDR3 is TGCAGCGTTGAACGACGTCAGGGTCACGAGCAGTACTTC.

The chain links TRBV6-5 to TRBJ1-1; TRBD1 might be the D (6 bases). Germline V CDR1 and CDR2: MNHEY, SVGAGI. The CDR3 length is 11 residues. Trimming stripped 7 bases from V and 7 bases from J, with 10 bases between. The CDR3 bases are TGTGCCAGCACCAGGGGAGATGAAGCTTTCTTT. It translates to CASTRGDEAFF.

The chain combines TRBV7-3 with TRBJ2-1; D is perhaps TRBD2 (7 bases). The CDR3 spans 16 residues. Between the trimmed V and J ends, which lost 1 base and 7 bases, there was a span of 17 bases. CDR1 is SGHTA, CDR2 FQGTGA, per germline. The CDR3 DNA reads TGTGCCAGCAGCTTAATTGGGGGGGGCCTTCAGAATGAGCAGTTCTTC. Residues: CASSLIGGGLQNEQFF.

The chain carries TRBV5-1 and TRBJ1-2, with a possible D match to TRBD1 (5 bases). Trimming cost V 4 bases and J 4 bases, with 20 bases left between them. CDR1 is SGHRS and CDR2 is YFSETQ in the germline V gene. The CDR3 extends over 16 amino acids. CDR3 residues: CASSVFEDGGLYGYTF. CDR3 in DNA: TGCGCCAGCAGCGTTTTTGAGGATGGGGGACTCTATGGCTACACCTTC.

This rearrangement joins TRBV19 to TRBJ2-3; 8 bases agree with TRBD2. The CDR3 is 16 amino acids. Germline-derived CDR1 and CDR2 are LNHDA and SQIVND (reference sequence). With 7 bases clipped from V and 0 bases from J, the junction kept 9 bases outside the gene matches. In nucleotides, the CDR3 is TGTGCCAGTACCATACGGGGGGGTAGCAGCACAGATACGCAGTATTTT. This gives the protein CASTIRGGSSTDTQYF. Looking up the rest from reference TRBV19 and TRBJ2-3 gives the full variable domain: DGGITQSPKYLFRKEGQNVTLSCEQNLNHDAMYWYRQDPGQGLRLIYYSQIVNDFQKGDIAEGYSVSREKKESFPLTVTSAQKNPTAFYLCASTIRGGSSTDTQYFGPGTRLTVL.

The rearrangement links TRBV7-2 to TRBJ2-7; the D gene is possibly TRBD2 (5 bases). Deletions cut 1 base from V and 3 bases from J, with 10 bases between. Germline V gives CDR1 SGHTA, CDR2 FQGNSA. CDR3 length: 14 residues. The CDR3 is CASSLDRGSYEQYF. The CDR3 DNA reads TGTGCCAGCAGCTTAGACCGAGGGAGCTACGAGCAGTACTTC.

This clone was recorded once. The chain has TRBV11-2 and TRBJ2-6; D not resolved. Germline values: CDR1 SGHAT, CDR2 FQNNGV. The CDR3 contains 15 residues. Trimming removed 5 bases at V and 0 bases at J, with 8 bases between. The CDR3 bases are TGTGCCAGCAGCCTCCGGAGCTCTGGGGCCAACGTCCTGACTTTC. Encoded protein: CASSLRSSGANVLTF.

V usage is TRBV6-1 and J usage is TRBJ2-1; the match to TRBD2 covers 12 bases. J was trimmed by 10 bases and V by 8 bases; bases with no gene match: 12. The CDR3 is made up of 15 amino acids. Germline V gene sequence: CDR1 MNHNS, CDR2 SASEGT. DNA for the CDR3: TGTGCCAGCCTCTGGCGACTAGCGGGAGAGCGGGAGCAGTTCTTC. Encoded protein: CASLWRLAGEREQFF.

The chain employs TRBV4-1 and TRBJ1-1; the D gene is possibly TRBD1 (5 bases). Germline values: CDR1 MGHRA, CDR2 YSYEKL. The length of the CDR3 is 19 residues. The V end was cut by 0 bases, the J end by 5 bases, with 25 bases between. In DNA form, the CDR3 reads TGCGCCAGCAGCCAAGATCCCTGGGGGACGGGGGACCTTTGGACTGAAGCTTTCTTT. It specifies CASSQDPWGTGDLWTEAFF.

V gene TRBV29-1 combines with J gene TRBJ2-7; 12 nucleotides agree with TRBD2. This CDR3 is built from 14 residues. The J segment lost 5 bases and the V segment lost 2 bases, leaving 4 bases of the junction unmatched. CDR1 is SQVTM, CDR2 ANQGSEA, per germline. The CDR3 DNA sequence: TGCAGCGTTGAAACGACTAGCGGGAGCGACGAGCAGTACTTC. It is translated as CSVETTSGSDEQYF.

Comment on this clone: One junction end does not reproduce the germline sequence, and a read error may be involved. The chain combines TRBV7-9 with TRBJ2-2; 8 bases match TRBD2. Germline V gene lookup returns CDR1 SEHNR and CDR2 FQNEAQ (reference sequence). The CDR3 covers 17 residues. For the CDR3, the DNA is TGTGCCAGCAGCTTACCCACGGGAGGGCCGAAAACCGGGGAGCTGTTTTTT. Protein product: CASSLPTGGPKTGELFF.

This clone was seen a few times. The chain uses TRBV19 and TRBJ2-3, with a tentative D call TRBD1 (5 bases). The germline gives CDR1 LNHDA, CDR2 SQIVND (reference sequence). CDR3 size: 14 residues. Trimming removed 10 bases from V and 5 bases from J, with 19 bases in between. CDR3 amino acids: CATLRKGYRDTQYF. The CDR3 coding sequence is TGTGCCACTCTGAGAAAGGGGTATCGAGATACGCAGTATTTT.

The chain is built from TRBV28 and TRBJ1-1; TRBD1 might be the D (5 bases). V gave up 7 bases and J gave up 7 bases, with 16 bases separating them. CDR1 and CDR2 from the germline V gene are MDHEN and SYDVKM. The length of the CDR3 is 13 residues. The CDR3 is CASTLAGGGEAFF. Written as DNA, the CDR3 is TGTGCCAGCACCCTGGCGGGCGGGGGTGAAGCTTTCTTT.

This rearrangement joins TRBV28 to TRBJ2-1, with 9 bases fitting TRBD1. V lost 5 bases, J lost 7 bases, and 6 bases stayed unmatched. Germline V gene sequence: CDR1 MDHEN, CDR2 SYDVKM. CDR3 length equals 14 residues. DNA for the CDR3: TGTGCCAGCAGTCCCAGACAGGGGGTAAATGAGCAGTTCTTC. It translates to CASSPRQGVNEQFF.

The V call is TRBV7-8, the J call TRBJ1-5; 9 nucleotides agree with TRBD1. V shed 4 bases and J 6 bases; nucleotides not matched to a gene: 10. CDR3 length: 16 amino acids. The germline V gene has CDR1 SGHVS and CDR2 FQNEAQ. The DNA for the CDR3 is TGTGCCAGCAGCTCATACCGGGACAGGGTTGGTCAGCCCCAGCATTTT. Its protein product is CASSSYRDRVGQPQHF.

This clone was observed a few times. The J gene is TRBJ2-1, the V gene TRBV7-9; 11 bases line up with TRBD1. CDR1 is SEHNR and CDR2 is FQNEAQ in the germline V gene (reference sequence). Trimming took 5 bases from V and 8 from J; bases not matched to a gene: 11. The CDR3 contains 16 residues. The CDR3 protein is CASSPPGQGARDEQFF. In DNA, the CDR3 is TGTGCCAGCAGCCCCCCCGGACAGGGGGCTAGGGATGAGCAGTTCTTC.

The chain recombines TRBV28 with TRBJ2-3; TRBD1 agrees at 7 bases. The CDR3 is 17 residues long. Germline V gives CDR1 MDHEN, CDR2 SYDVKM. V shed 7 bases, J shed 1 base, and the junction held 14 bases outside the gene matches. CDR3 residues: CASITSRRTGRTDTQYF. CDR3 in DNA: TGTGCCAGCATCACCTCCCGTCGGACAGGACGCACAGATACGCAGTATTTT.

The chain employs TRBV28 and TRBJ1-5; tentative D call: TRBD1 (5 bases). The CDR3 is 12 amino acids. V lost 8 bases, J lost 9 bases, and 14 bases lay in between. CDR1 and CDR2 from the germline V gene are MDHEN and SYDVKM. CDR3 in DNA: TGTGCCAGCGCTAAAGGGGCCGGGCCCCAGCATTTT. Encoded protein: CASAKGAGPQHF.